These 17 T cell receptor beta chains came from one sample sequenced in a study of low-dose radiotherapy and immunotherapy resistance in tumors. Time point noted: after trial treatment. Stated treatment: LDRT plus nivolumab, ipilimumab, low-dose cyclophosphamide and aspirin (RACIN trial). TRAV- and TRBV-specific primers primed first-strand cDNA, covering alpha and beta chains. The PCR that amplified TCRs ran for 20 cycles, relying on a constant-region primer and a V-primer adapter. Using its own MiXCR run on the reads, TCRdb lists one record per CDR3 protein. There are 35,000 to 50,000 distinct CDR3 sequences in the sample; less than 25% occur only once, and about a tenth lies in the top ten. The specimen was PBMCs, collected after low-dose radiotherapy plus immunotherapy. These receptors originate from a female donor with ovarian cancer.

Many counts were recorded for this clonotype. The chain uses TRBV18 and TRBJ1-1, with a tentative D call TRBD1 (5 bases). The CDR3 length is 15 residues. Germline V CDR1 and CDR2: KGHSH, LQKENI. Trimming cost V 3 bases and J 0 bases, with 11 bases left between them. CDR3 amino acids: CASSPRQLMNTEAFF. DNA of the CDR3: TGTGCCAGCTCACCCAGACAGCTCATGAACACTGAAGCTTTCTTT.

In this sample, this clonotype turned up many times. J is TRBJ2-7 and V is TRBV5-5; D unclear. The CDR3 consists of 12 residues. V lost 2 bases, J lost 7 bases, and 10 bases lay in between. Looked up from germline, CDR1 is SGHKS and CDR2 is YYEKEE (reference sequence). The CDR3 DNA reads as TGTGCCAGCAGCTTTTTCTCGCAAGAGCAGTACTTC. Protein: CASSFFSQEQYF.

In DNA form, the CDR3 reads TGTGCCAGCAGCTTGGCCCGGACTAGTTACAATGAGCAGTTCTTC. Translating it yields CASSLARTSYNEQFF. The V and J genes are TRBV5-5 and TRBJ2-1; 7 bases fit TRBD2. The CDR3 is 15 amino acids. J lost 4 bases, V lost 0 bases, and 4 bases had no gene match. CDR1 and CDR2 from the germline V gene are SGHKS and YYEKEE (reference sequence).

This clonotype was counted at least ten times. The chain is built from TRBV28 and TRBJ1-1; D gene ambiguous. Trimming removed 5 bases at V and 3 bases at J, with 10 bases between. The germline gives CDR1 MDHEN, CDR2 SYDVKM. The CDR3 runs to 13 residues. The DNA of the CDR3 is TGTGCCAGCAGTGGGATGGGGTACACTGAAGCTTTCTTT. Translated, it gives CASSGMGYTEAFF.

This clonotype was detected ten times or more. The CDR3 loop reads CASSLEGQPFYEQYF. CDR3 DNA sequence: TGCGCCAGCAGCTTGGAGGGGCAACCCTTTTACGAGCAGTACTTC. This chain uses TRBV5-1 with TRBJ2-7; D possibly corresponds to TRBD1 (5 bases). V dropped 0 bases and J dropped 4 bases, with 14 bases sitting between them. Germline V gives CDR1 SGHRS, CDR2 YFSETQ. The CDR3 is made up of 15 amino acids.

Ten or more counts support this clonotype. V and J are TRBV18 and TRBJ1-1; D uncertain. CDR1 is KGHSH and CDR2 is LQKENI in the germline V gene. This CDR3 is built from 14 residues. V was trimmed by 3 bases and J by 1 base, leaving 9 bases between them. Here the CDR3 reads CASSPADENTEAFF. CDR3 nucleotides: TGTGCCAGCTCACCGGCTGACGAGAACACTGAAGCTTTCTTT.

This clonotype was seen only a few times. The DNA of the CDR3 is TGTGCCAGCAGCTTGGCGCGCTACTCCTACGAGCAGTACTTC. Translating gives CASSLARYSYEQYF. The chain links TRBV5-5 to TRBJ2-7; no firm D call. V lost 0 bases and J 0 bases, leaving 7 bases between the germline ends. Germline values: CDR1 SGHKS, CDR2 YYEKEE (reference sequence). The CDR3 runs to 14 residues.

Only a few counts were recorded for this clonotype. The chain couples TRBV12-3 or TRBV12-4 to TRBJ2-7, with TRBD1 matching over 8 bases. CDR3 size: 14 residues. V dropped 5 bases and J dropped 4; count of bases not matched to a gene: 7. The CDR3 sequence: CASSLTGQVYEQYF. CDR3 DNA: TGTGCCAGCAGTCTTACGGGACAGGTGTACGAGCAGTACTTC.

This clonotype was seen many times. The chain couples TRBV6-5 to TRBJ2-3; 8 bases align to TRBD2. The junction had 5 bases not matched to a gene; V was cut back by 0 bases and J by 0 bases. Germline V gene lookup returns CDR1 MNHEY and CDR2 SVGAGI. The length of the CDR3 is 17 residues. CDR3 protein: CASSYSPTSASTDTQYF. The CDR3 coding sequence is TGTGCCAGCAGTTACTCTCCGACTAGCGCTAGCACAGATACGCAGTATTTT.

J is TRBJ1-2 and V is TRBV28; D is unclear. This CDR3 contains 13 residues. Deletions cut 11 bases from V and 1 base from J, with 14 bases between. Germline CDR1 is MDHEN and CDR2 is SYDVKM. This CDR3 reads CASGITDNYGYTF. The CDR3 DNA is TGTGCCTCCGGCATCACCGATAACTATGGCTACACCTTC.

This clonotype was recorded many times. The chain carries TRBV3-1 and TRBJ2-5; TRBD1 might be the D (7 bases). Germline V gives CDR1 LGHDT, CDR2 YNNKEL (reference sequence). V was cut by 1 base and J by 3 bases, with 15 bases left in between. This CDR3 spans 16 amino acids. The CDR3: CASSQVRSRGEETQYF. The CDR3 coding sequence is TGTGCCAGCAGCCAAGTTCGAAGCAGGGGGGAAGAGACCCAGTACTTC.

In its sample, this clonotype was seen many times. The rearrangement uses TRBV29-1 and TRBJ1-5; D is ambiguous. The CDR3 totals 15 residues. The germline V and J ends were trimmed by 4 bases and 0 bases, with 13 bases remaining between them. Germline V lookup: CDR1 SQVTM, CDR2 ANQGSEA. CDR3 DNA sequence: TGCAGCGTTGCCGGGTTTCAGGATAGCAATCAGCCCCAGCATTTT. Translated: CSVAGFQDSNQPQHF.

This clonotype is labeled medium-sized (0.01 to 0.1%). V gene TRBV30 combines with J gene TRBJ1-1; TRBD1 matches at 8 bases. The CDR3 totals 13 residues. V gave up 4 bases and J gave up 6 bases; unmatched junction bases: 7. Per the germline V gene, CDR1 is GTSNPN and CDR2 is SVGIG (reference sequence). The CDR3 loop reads CAWNGQGIPEAFF. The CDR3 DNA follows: TGTGCCTGGAACGGACAGGGTATACCTGAAGCTTTCTTT.

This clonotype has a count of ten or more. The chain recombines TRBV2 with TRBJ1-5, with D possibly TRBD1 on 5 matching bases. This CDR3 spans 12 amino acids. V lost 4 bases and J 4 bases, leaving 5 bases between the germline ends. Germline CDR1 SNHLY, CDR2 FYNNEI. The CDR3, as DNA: TGTGCCAGCAGTGGACAGAATCAGCCCCAGCATTTT. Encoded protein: CASSGQNQPQHF.

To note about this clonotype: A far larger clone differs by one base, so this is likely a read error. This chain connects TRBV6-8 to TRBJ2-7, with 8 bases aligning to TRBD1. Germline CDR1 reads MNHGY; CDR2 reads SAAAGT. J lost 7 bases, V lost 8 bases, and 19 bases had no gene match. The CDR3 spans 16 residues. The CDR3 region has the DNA TGTGCCAGCCCCCTTTCCGGGACAGGTGCCTACAATGAGCAGTACTTC. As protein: CASPLSGTGAYNEQYF.

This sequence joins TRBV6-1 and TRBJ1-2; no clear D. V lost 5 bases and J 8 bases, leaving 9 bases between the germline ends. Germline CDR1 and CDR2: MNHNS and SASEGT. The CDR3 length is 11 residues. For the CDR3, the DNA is TGTGCCAGCAGTCGGACTGGAGGCTACACCTTC. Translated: CASSRTGGYTF.

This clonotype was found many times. CDR3 protein: CASSTDRVAEAFF. The DNA of the CDR3 is TGTGCCAGCAGCACGGACAGGGTGGCCGAAGCTTTCTTT. The rearrangement uses TRBV28 and TRBJ1-1; the match to TRBD1 covers 8 bases. The J segment lost 8 bases and the V segment lost 6 bases, leaving 8 bases of the junction unmatched. CDR3 length: 13 residues. Germline lookup yields CDR1 MDHEN and CDR2 SYDVKM.